A single sample is the source of the 12 T cell receptor beta chains below, sequenced in a study of blood T cells in healthy people across ages. The use of a sample-barcoded 5' primer and a J-beta primer mix characterized a second PCR of about 6 to 12 cycles. TCRdb re-called the 5' RACE reads with MiXCR, one entry per CDR3 protein. The sample consists of about a million distinct CDR3 sequences, about two fifths of them appearing once. The sequenced sample consisted of blood. The receptors come from a man between 18 and 29 years old in good health.

The rearrangement joins TRBV5-1 to TRBJ1-4; the match to TRBD1 covers 9 bases. In germline, CDR1 is SGHRS, CDR2 YFSETQ. The junction had 8 bases not matched to a gene; V was cut back by 4 bases and J by 7 bases. This CDR3 spans 15 amino acids. CDR3 amino acids: CASSDTGGFSEKLFF. The CDR3 bases are TGCGCCAGCAGCGACACAGGGGGCTTCTCTGAAAAACTGTTTTTT.

The chain recombines TRBV3-1 with TRBJ1-2; possible D gene TRBD1, 5 bases. The CDR3 sequence is 16 residues long. Germline CDR1 is LGHDT and CDR2 is YNNKEL (reference sequence). V was cut by 4 bases and J by 1 base, with 16 bases left in between. The CDR3 sequence is CASSRDLTGNNYGYTF. Here the CDR3 DNA reads TGTGCCAGCAGCCGAGACCTAACAGGAAATAACTATGGCTACACCTTC.

This rearrangement joins TRBV12-3 or TRBV12-4 to TRBJ1-5; D might be TRBD1 (6 bases). V was trimmed by 5 bases and J by 4 bases, leaving 15 bases between them. The CDR3 runs 15 residues. CDR3 region: CASSGQTGSNQPQHF. In DNA, the CDR3 is TGTGCCAGCAGTGGGCAGACAGGCTCGAATCAGCCCCAGCATTTT.

This clonotype was seen a few times. Germline is not matched at one junction end, which may reflect a read error. The chain carries TRBV7-7 and TRBJ2-1; TRBD2 matches 10 bases. The germline CDR1 and CDR2 sequences are SSHAT and FNYEAQ (reference sequence). This CDR3 comprises 16 residues. The CDR3 protein is CASSPRSSGGRDEQFF. DNA for the CDR3: TGTGCTAGCAGCCCAAGATCTAGCGGGGGTCGCGATGAGCAGTTCTTC. Full variable domain (remainder filled in from reference TRBV7-7 and TRBJ2-1): GAGVSQSPRYKVTKRGQDVTLRCDPISSHATLYWYQQALGQGPEFLTYFNYEAQPDKSGLPSDRFSAERPEGSISTLTIQRTEQRDSAMYRCASSPRSSGGRDEQFFGPGTRLTVL.

The rearrangement joins TRBV28 to TRBJ1-1, with D unclear. This CDR3 region has 14 residues. Germline CDR1 reads MDHEN; CDR2 reads SYDVKM. Trimming removed 5 bases at V and 4 bases at J, with 14 bases between. CDR3 sequence reads: CASSPGKEITEAFF. In DNA, the CDR3 is TGTGCCAGCAGTCCCGGGAAGGAAATCACTGAAGCTTTCTTT. Looking up the rest from reference TRBV28 and TRBJ1-1 gives the full variable domain: DVKVTQSSRYLVKRTGEKVFLECVQDMDHENMFWYRQDPGLGLRLIYFSYDVKMKEKGDIPEGYSVSREKKERFSLILESASTNQTSMYLCASSPGKEITEAFFGQGTRLTVV.

A few counts support this clonotype. The V and J genes are TRBV6-5 and TRBJ2-1; 8 bases are shared with TRBD2. V lost 6 bases and J lost 8; bases outside the gene matches: 9. Germline V gene sequence: CDR1 MNHEY, CDR2 SVGAGI. CDR3 length equals 14 residues. The CDR3 spells CASRGTRGGHEQFF. CDR3 sequence (DNA): TGTGCCAGCAGGGGGACTAGAGGGGGTCATGAGCAGTTCTTC.

As to this clonotype: A read error may account for a junction end that differs from germline. The chain carries TRBV2 and TRBJ1-2, with a possible D match to TRBD1 (5 bases). This CDR3 has 13 amino acids. Germline V gene sequence: CDR1 SNHLY, CDR2 FYNNEI. CDR3 protein: CASSEPGNYDYTF. Written as DNA, the CDR3 is TGTGCCAGCAGTGAACCAGGGAACTATGACTACACCTTC.

With regard to this clonotype: One base away lies a much larger clone, so this may be a sequencing read error. The genes are TRBV7-4 and TRBJ2-7; D is unresolved. From germline, CDR1 is SGHVT and CDR2 SQSDAQ. V was clipped by 2 bases and J by 7 bases, with 15 bases between them. The CDR3 contains 14 residues. CDR3 sequence reads: CASSLNVVEDEQYF. CDR3 nucleotides: TGTGCCAGCAGCTTAAACGTCGTCGAGGATGAGCAGTACTTC.

In its sample, this clonotype was seen a few times. V is TRBV4-2 and J is TRBJ1-2; a weak D match, TRBD1 (6 bases). Trimming left V 0 bases short and J 6 bases short, with 11 bases between. Germline V CDR1 and CDR2: LGHNA, YNFKEQ. The CDR3 contains 14 residues. CDR3 loop: CASSQDWGADGYTF. As DNA, the CDR3 is TGTGCCAGCAGCCAAGACTGGGGGGCGGATGGCTACACCTTC.

The CDR3 DNA sequence: TGTGCCATCAGTGAGTGGGGGGGCGTGGGGAGTCAGCCCCAGCATTTT. It is translated as CAISEWGGVGSQPQHF. The chain is built from TRBV10-3 and TRBJ1-5, with D tentatively TRBD1 (6 bases). The V gene's germline CDR1 is ENHRY and CDR2 SYGVKD. Between the trimmed V and J ends, which lost 1 base and 6 bases, there was a span of 16 bases. CDR3 size: 16 residues.

This chain connects TRBV11-1 to TRBJ2-1; perhaps D is TRBD1 or TRBD2 (5 bases each). This CDR3 is 16 amino acids long. V was cut by 4 bases and J by 2 bases, with 15 bases left in between. Germline CDR1 SGHAT, CDR2 FQDESV (reference sequence). CDR3 DNA: TGTGCCAGCAGCTCGGGGCTGAACGGGGCCTACAATGAGCAGTTCTTC. Its translation: CASSSGLNGAYNEQFF.

V and J are TRBV7-9 and TRBJ2-7; TRBD2 aligns across 13 bases. The CDR3 sequence is 19 residues long. The junction had 10 bases not matched to a gene; V was cut back by 1 base and J by 1 base. Per germline, CDR1 SEHNR and CDR2 FQNEAQ (reference sequence). CDR3 residues: CASSLGVGSLAGGSYEQYF. The CDR3 DNA reads TGTGCCAGCAGCTTAGGCGTTGGATCACTAGCGGGGGGGTCCTACGAGCAGTACTTC.